This TCR beta chain was found in a study of blood T cell repertoires in COVID-19. Study as a whole: The samples span acute and convalescent COVID-19 from the United States, Italy and Spain. Sample material is recorded as cDNA or gDNA derived from T cells, B-cell-depleted T cells, or PBMCs.

Original analysis: Estimation of nucleated cell counts was performed using reference gene primer amplification. Libraries were prepared by immunoSEQ multiplex PCR; TCRdb keeps only in-frame clonotypes and omits some of them. D and trimming come from the DNA, and the V and J calls and clone size come from that table. The sample records 150,000 to 200,000 clones, approximately 81% being singletons. CDR1 SNHLY and CDR2 FYNNEI come from the germline V gene. The germline V and J ends were trimmed by 6 bases and 3 bases, with 15 bases remaining between them. The CDR3 runs to 14 residues. The V call is TRBV2, the J call TRBJ2-7; TRBD1 is a possible D gene (6 bases). This receptor was obtained from a person aged 70 to 79 with COVID-19, enrolled during active disease. Input material: peripheral blood. In nucleotides, the CDR3 is TGTGCCAGCAGGGTCCTCGAGGGGGTCTACGAGCAGTACTTC. This encodes CASRVLEGVYEQYF.